Listed below are T cell receptor beta chains from one sample, sequenced in a study of response to subunit inactivated influenza vaccine. One entry per CDR3 protein results from TCRdb running MiXCR on the RT-PCR reads. The table includes around 750,000 distinct CDR3 sequences, about 20% detected once. The source material was PBMCs from blood, sampled 4 to 6 days after vaccination. These receptors all come from a man in his fifties who received an inactivated influenza vaccine. The CDR3 runs from the conserved cysteine through the conserved F or W. A D gene is named only where the DNA matches it firmly. Clone size, where shown, is once, few, many, or a class for clones that have expanded.

D,V,J,size,DNA,CDR3
NA,TRBV29-1,TRBJ2-7,few,TGCAGCGTTGCCAGGGAAGGGTACGAGCAGTACTTC,CSVAREGYEQYF
TRBD1,TRBV12-3/TRBV12-4,TRBJ1-1,NA,TGTGCCAGCAGCATATCACAGGGGGGAACTGAAGCTTTCTTT,CASSISQGGTEAFF
NA,TRBV5-1,TRBJ2-3,few,TGCGCCAGCAGTCCATCGGGGATAGATACGCAGTATTTT,CASSPSGIDTQYF
NA,TRBV7-2,TRBJ2-7,few,TGTGCCAGCAGCTTAGTGGCACGGAAAACCTACGAGCAGTACTTC,CASSLVARKTYEQYF
NA,TRBV18,TRBJ1-6,NA,TGTGCCAGCTCAGAGACAGCGATTTCACCCCTCCACTTT,CASSETAISPLHF
NA,TRBV6-5,TRBJ2-7,few,TGTGCCAGCAGTTACTCGGGACTCCTTTCCGACGAGCAGTACTTC,CASSYSGLLSDEQYF
NA,TRBV29-1,TRBJ2-2,few,TGCAGCGTTGAAGATCTAAAGGAGAACACCGGGGAGCTGTTTTTT,CSVEDLKENTGELFF
NA,TRBV6-5,TRBJ1-1,once,TGTGCCAGCAGTTACTTCCCAGCAGGGATGAACACTGAAGCTTTCTTT,CASSYFPAGMNTEAFF
NA,TRBV5-1,TRBJ1-3,NA,TGCGCCAGCAGAGACACCTCTGGAAACACCATATATTTT,CASRDTSGNTIYF
TRBD1,TRBV4-1,TRBJ1-1,few,TGCGCCAGCAGCCAGAGGGGGCAGACTGAAGCTTTCTTT,CASSQRGQTEAFF
NA,TRBV4-3,TRBJ1-2,many,TGCGCCAGCAGCCAAGGGGGGGACTATGGCTACACCTTC,CASSQGGDYGYTF
TRBD1,TRBV4-2,TRBJ2-7,NA,TGTGCCAGCAGCCAAGATCGTATCGACAGGGCGTCATCCGAGCAGTACTTC,CASSQDRIDRASSEQYF
TRBD1,TRBV5-1,TRBJ1-2,NA,TGCGCCAGCAGAACAGGACAGGCGGCCTATGGCTACACCTTC,CASRTGQAAYGYTF
TRBD2,TRBV5-6,TRBJ2-1,NA,TGTGCCACCACCCGGGGCGGGGGGGCCAGTAATGAGCAGTTCTTC,CATTRGGGASNEQFF
NA,TRBV6-2/TRBV6-3,TRBJ1-6,NA,TGTGCCAGCAGTTCCGAGGGCGGTATCAATTCACCCCTCCACTTT,CASSSEGGINSPLHF
TRBD2,TRBV7-9,TRBJ2-3,few,TGTGCCAGCAGCTTAGGACTAGCGGGGGGGCGCACAGATACGCAGTATTTT,CASSLGLAGGRTDTQYF
TRBD1,TRBV4-3,TRBJ1-4,NA,TGCGCCAGCAGCTCCGGGACAGGCGGTGAAAAACTGTTTTTT,CASSSGTGGEKLFF
TRBD2,TRBV6-5,TRBJ2-1,few,TGTGCCAGCAGTTACTCAGGTGGGAGGGCCTCCTACAATGAGCAGTTCTTC,CASSYSGGRASYNEQFF
NA,TRBV30,TRBJ2-1,NA,TGTGCCTGGAGTCCACTGATCTCCTACAATGAGCAGTTCTTC,CAWSPLISYNEQFF
TRBD1,TRBV6-2/TRBV6-3,TRBJ2-5,NA,TGTGCCAGCAGTTACCTCGACAGGGAAGAGACCCAGTACTTC,CASSYLDREETQYF
NA,TRBV18,TRBJ1-3,NA,TGTGCCAGCTCACGCGGACATCTTTCTGGAAACACCATATATTTT,CASSRGHLSGNTIYF
NA,TRBV29-1,TRBJ1-1,NA,TGCAGCGCCGGACCTCCTTACACTGAAGCTTTCTTT,CSAGPPYTEAFF
TRBD2,TRBV29-1,TRBJ2-1,many,TGCAGCGTTGAGGGACTAGCGGGAGTCGTGGGTGAGCAGTTCTTC,CSVEGLAGVVGEQFF
NA,TRBV5-1,TRBJ2-3,few,TGCGCCAGCAGCGCCACCCTGTCCACAGATACGCAGTATTTT,CASSATLSTDTQYF
TRBD1,TRBV20-1,TRBJ2-1,NA,TGCAGTGCTGAAAAGGACAGGGCAACCTACAATGAGCAGTTCTTC,CSAEKDRATYNEQFF
TRBD2,TRBV20-1,TRBJ2-2,few,TGCAGTGCTAGAGGGGGGACTAGCGTTTTAACCGGGGAGCTGTTTTTT,CSARGGTSVLTGELFF
TRBD2,TRBV7-3,TRBJ2-1,NA,TGTGCCAGCAGCCCGAAAAAGGGACTAGCGGGCTACAATGAGCAGTTCTTC,CASSPKKGLAGYNEQFF